One and the same sample provided the 23 T cell receptor beta chains below, sequenced in a study of spatial heterogeneity in lung cancer. The time point denotes: sample taken at primary tumor resection. One entry per CDR3 protein results from TCRdb running MiXCR on the 5' RACE reads. Counted here are roughly 10,000 distinct CDR3 sequences, 5.5% to 7% occurring once; the ten biggest clones make up approximately 30%. The material sequenced was PBMCs, taken at surgery. The receptors here all came from a male donor with early-stage non-small cell lung cancer.

This clonotype was seen ten or more times. The rearrangement links TRBV29-1 to TRBJ1-5; maybe TRBD1 (5 bases). The CDR3 sequence is 13 residues long. The V and J ends lost 4 bases and 3 bases respectively, with 10 bases between them. Germline CDR1 SQVTM, CDR2 ANQGSEA. The CDR3 is CSVAPGINQPQHF. CDR3 bases: TGCAGCGTTGCTCCAGGGATCAATCAGCCCCAGCATTTT. The full variable domain, completed using reference TRBV29-1 and TRBJ1-5, is SAVISQKPSRDICQRGTSLTIQCQVDSQVTMMFWYRQQPGQSLTLIATANQGSEATYESGFVIDKFPISRPNLTFSTLTVSNMSPEDSSIYLCSVAPGINQPQHFGDGTRLSIL.

This clonotype came up many times. The J gene is TRBJ2-5, the V gene TRBV30; possibly TRBD1 for D (6 bases). Germline values: CDR1 GTSNPN, CDR2 SVGIG (reference sequence). The CDR3 has 15 amino acids. The germline V and J ends were trimmed by 3 bases and 1 base, with 15 bases remaining between them. CDR3 sequence: CAWRDPQGFQETQYF. In DNA, the CDR3 is TGTGCCTGGAGGGACCCACAGGGTTTCCAAGAGACCCAGTACTTC.

This clonotype has a count of ten or more. The rearrangement links TRBV11-2 to TRBJ2-2; TRBD1 might be the D (5 bases). The germline V gene has CDR1 SGHAT and CDR2 FQNNGV. The V gene lost 2 bases and the J gene lost 4 bases, with 11 bases spanning the gap. This CDR3 spans 15 amino acids. In nucleotides, the CDR3 is TGTGCCAGCAGCTTAAGTGGACACTCCACCGGGGAGCTGTTTTTT. Residues: CASSLSGHSTGELFF. Full variable domain (missing parts from reference TRBV11-2 and TRBJ2-2): EAGVAQSPRYKIIEKRQSVAFWCNPISGHATLYWYQQILGQGPKLLIQFQNNGVVDDSQLPKDRFSAERLKGVDSTLKIQPAKLEDSAVYLCASSLSGHSTGELFFGEGSRLTVL.

This clonotype counts as medium-sized. The rearrangement links TRBV19 to TRBJ2-1, with D possibly matching TRBD2 (6 bases). The V end was cut by 7 bases, the J end by 3 bases, with 19 bases between. Germline CDR1 LNHDA, CDR2 SQIVND (reference sequence). The CDR3 totals 16 residues. CDR3: CASTLSASANYNEQFF. The CDR3 DNA reads as TGTGCCAGTACCCTTTCGGCTAGCGCGAACTACAATGAGCAGTTCTTC.

This clonotype came up many times. V gene TRBV3-1 combines with J gene TRBJ2-7, with no clear D. Germline CDR1 LGHDT, CDR2 YNNKEL (reference sequence). The CDR3 is made up of 13 amino acids. Trimming stripped 10 bases from V and 5 bases from J, with 18 bases between. This chain's CDR3 is CATQTHYSNEQYF. DNA of the CDR3: TGTGCCACTCAAACCCACTATTCAAACGAGCAGTACTTC.

This clonotype occurred a few times. V gene TRBV25-1 combines with J gene TRBJ1-2; tentative D call: TRBD1 (6 bases). CDR3 length: 16 residues. The germline CDR1 and CDR2 sequences are MGHDK and SYGVNS. The ends were cut back, 6 bases at V and 8 bases at J, with 25 bases in the middle. CDR3 in DNA: TGTGCCAGCAGCGGAAAGGGGGGCCTAGGCGCCTGGGGCTACACCTTC. Protein: CASSGKGGLGAWGYTF.

This clonotype has more than one count but fewer than ten. The chain uses TRBV12-3 or TRBV12-4 and TRBJ2-1, with D perhaps being TRBD1 or TRBD2 (5 bases each). The V end was cut by 1 base, the J end by 9 bases, with 13 bases between. This CDR3 spans 14 amino acids. The CDR3 loop is CASSLVGGAGEQFF. CDR3 DNA sequence: TGTGCCAGCAGTTTAGTGGGTGGGGCGGGTGAGCAGTTCTTC.

Of note for this clonotype: A read error is likely, as this CDR3 ends without the conserved phenylalanine or tryptophan. V gene TRBV12-5 combines with J gene TRBJ2-7; D ambiguous. The CDR3 contains 15 residues. The ends were cut back, 6 bases at V and 3 bases at J, with 18 bases in the middle. The germline CDR1 and CDR2 sequences are LGHNT and FRNRAP. The CDR3 protein is CASGASHDLLYEQYS. In DNA, the CDR3 is TGTGCTAGTGGGGCTTCGCACGACCTCCTCTACGAGCAGTACTCC.

This clonotype appeared many times. This sequence joins TRBV15 and TRBJ2-3; 12 positions match TRBD2. CDR1 is LNHNV, CDR2 YYDKDF, per germline (reference sequence). Trimming took 0 bases from V and 2 from J; bases not matched to a gene: 6. The CDR3 loop spans 18 amino acids. CDR3 sequence reads: CATSRDLAGGPITDTQYF. DNA of the CDR3: TGTGCCACCAGCAGAGATCTAGCGGGGGGGCCGATCACAGATACGCAGTATTTT.

There are a few counts of this clonotype. The chain employs TRBV28 and TRBJ2-7; TRBD1 matches at 7 bases. V lost 10 bases to trimming and J lost 6 bases; unmatched junction nucleotides: 9. The CDR3 has 12 residues. Per the germline V gene, CDR1 is MDHEN and CDR2 is SYDVKM. The CDR3, as DNA: TGTGCCACCGACAGGGATCGGGCCGAGCAGTACTTC. It specifies CATDRDRAEQYF. The full variable domain, in which reference TRBV28 and TRBJ2-7 provide the parts outside the CDR3, is DVKVTQSSRYLVKRTGEKVFLECVQDMDHENMFWYRQDPGLGLRLIYFSYDVKMKEKGDIPEGYSVSREKKERFSLILESASTNQTSMYLCATDRDRAEQYFGPGTRLTVT.

There are a few counts of this clonotype. This rearrangement joins TRBV6-5 to TRBJ1-2, with 7 bases aligning to TRBD1. Trimming at V came to 2 bases and at J to 2 bases, leaving 2 bases not matched to a gene. The germline V gene has CDR1 MNHEY and CDR2 SVGAGI. This CDR3 comprises 14 residues. The CDR3 DNA follows: TGTGCCAGCAGTTACGAACAGGGGAACTATGGCTACACCTTC. This translates into CASSYEQGNYGYTF.

The chain links TRBV6-5 to TRBJ2-3; 10 bases agree with TRBD1. This CDR3 is built from 15 residues. V trimming: 4 bases; J trimming: 3 bases; junction bases outside the gene matches: 4. Germline V gives CDR1 MNHEY, CDR2 SVGAGI. CDR3 in amino acids: CASSWTGGITDTQYF. Here the CDR3 DNA reads TGTGCCAGCAGTTGGACAGGGGGGATTACAGATACGCAGTATTTT.

This clonotype is medium-sized. The chain is built from TRBV28 and TRBJ2-2; TRBD2 is a possible D gene (5 bases). The CDR3 covers 17 residues. The V and J ends lost 4 bases and 1 base respectively, with 16 bases between them. Germline-derived CDR1 and CDR2 are MDHEN and SYDVKM. As DNA, the CDR3 is TGTGCCAGCAGTTCACGAGGGTCATGGGGGAACACCGGGGAGCTGTTTTTT. Encoded protein: CASSSRGSWGNTGELFF. Drawing the rest from reference TRBV28 and TRBJ2-2, the complete variable domain is DVKVTQSSRYLVKRTGEKVFLECVQDMDHENMFWYRQDPGLGLRLIYFSYDVKMKEKGDIPEGYSVSREKKERFSLILESASTNQTSMYLCASSSRGSWGNTGELFFGEGSRLTVL.

The chain carries TRBV4-1 and TRBJ2-1; D gene uncertain. The CDR3 contains 14 residues. Looked up from germline, CDR1 is MGHRA and CDR2 is YSYEKL. V was cut by 1 base and J by 7 bases, with 11 bases left in between. For the CDR3, the DNA is TGCGCCAGCAGCCAAGTCCCCGTGAGTAATGAGCAGTTCTTC. Its protein is CASSQVPVSNEQFF.

By share of the sample, this clonotype is medium-sized (0.01 to 0.1%). This chain connects TRBV10-3 to TRBJ2-2, with 8 positions matching TRBD2. V shed 5 bases and J 0 bases; nucleotides not matched to a gene: 8. CDR1 and CDR2 from the germline V gene are ENHRY and SYGVKD. This CDR3 has 17 amino acids. The CDR3 loop reads CAISLAGWFTNTGELFF. For the CDR3, the DNA is TGTGCCATCAGTCTAGCGGGCTGGTTTACGAACACCGGGGAGCTGTTTTTT.

This clonotype is medium-sized (0.01 to 0.1%). V is TRBV7-9 and J is TRBJ2-7, with D tentatively TRBD1 (5 bases). The V and J ends lost 5 bases and 3 bases respectively, with 8 bases between them. This CDR3 is 12 amino acids long. CDR1 and CDR2 (germline): SEHNR, FQNEAQ (reference sequence). CDR3 sequence reads: CASSTTVYEQYF. In DNA, the CDR3 is TGTGCCAGCAGCACGACAGTCTACGAGCAGTACTTC.

This clonotype was observed many times. The J gene is TRBJ2-2, the V gene TRBV6-2 or TRBV6-3, with D possibly matching TRBD2 (6 bases). V was cut by 0 bases and J by 5 bases, with 16 bases left in between. CDR1 is MNHEY and CDR2 is SVGEGT in the germline V gene. This CDR3 has 17 residues. The CDR3 bases are TGTGCCAGCAGTTACTCGTTCGGAGGGTTGGGAACCGGGGAGCTGTTTTTT. Amino acids: CASSYSFGGLGTGELFF.

By sample share, this clonotype is medium-sized. The V and J genes are TRBV29-1 and TRBJ2-3; D unresolved. CDR1 and CDR2 (germline): SQVTM, ANQGSEA. The V end lost 4 bases, the J end lost 3 bases, and 5 bases lay between the germline ends. The CDR3 runs 11 residues. The CDR3 spells CSVGATDTQYF. The CDR3 DNA follows: TGCAGCGTTGGGGCAACAGATACGCAGTATTTT.

This clonotype counts as medium-sized. The chain links TRBV3-1 to TRBJ2-5; 9 nucleotides match TRBD1. Per the germline V gene, CDR1 is LGHDT and CDR2 is YNNKEL (reference sequence). Losses at the gene ends were 4 bases for V and 2 bases for J; bases not matched to a gene: 8. The CDR3 extends over 16 amino acids. CDR3 region: CASSLLTGGGQETQYF. The CDR3, as DNA: TGTGCCAGCAGCCTCCTCACAGGGGGCGGGCAAGAGACCCAGTACTTC.

The chain joins TRBV28 to TRBJ1-2; D may be TRBD1 (5 bases). Trimming removed 7 bases from V and 5 bases from J, with 20 bases in between. Germline values: CDR1 MDHEN, CDR2 SYDVKM. This CDR3 contains 15 residues. The CDR3: CASTVEAGTRYGYTF. CDR3 nucleotides: TGTGCCAGCACCGTCGAGGCAGGGACTCGATATGGCTACACCTTC.

The table lists this clonotype with many counts. The chain couples TRBV29-1 to TRBJ2-2; D remains ambiguous. V was clipped by 5 bases and J by 1 base, with 5 bases between them. Germline CDR1 SQVTM, CDR2 ANQGSEA. The CDR3 is 12 amino acids. As DNA, the CDR3 is TGCAGCGTTTCATTGAACACCGGGGAGCTGTTTTTT. This codes for CSVSLNTGELFF.

This clonotype is termed medium-sized. V is TRBV28 and J is TRBJ2-7; 14 bases are shared with TRBD2. Germline values: CDR1 MDHEN, CDR2 SYDVKM. Trimming at V came to 6 bases and at J to 4 bases, leaving 5 bases not matched to a gene. The CDR3 has 15 residues. The CDR3 is CASRGTSGSLYEQYF. CDR3 nucleotides: TGTGCCAGCAGGGGGACTAGCGGGAGTTTGTACGAGCAGTACTTC. Supplemented by reference TRBV28 and TRBJ2-7, the full variable domain reads DVKVTQSSRYLVKRTGEKVFLECVQDMDHENMFWYRQDPGLGLRLIYFSYDVKMKEKGDIPEGYSVSREKKERFSLILESASTNQTSMYLCASRGTSGSLYEQYFGPGTRLTVT.

This clonotype is classed as medium-sized. The chain carries TRBV29-1 and TRBJ2-1, with TRBD2 identical over 16 bases. The CDR3 totals 16 residues. Trimming cost V 4 bases and J 8 bases; bases outside gene matches: 8. Germline CDR1 is SQVTM and CDR2 is ANQGSEA. The CDR3 DNA reads TGCAGCGTTGGAGGGGGGACTAGCGGGAGGGCCGATGAGCAGTTCTTC. Translation gives CSVGGGTSGRADEQFF.